This entry concerns a single TCR beta chain. This entry comes from a study of blood T cell repertoires in COVID-19. Looking at the study overall: Spain, Italy and the United States supplied samples that represented acute and convalescent COVID-19.

The protocol was immunoSEQ multiplex PCR, while the TCRdb copy is restricted to in-frame clones and leaves out a portion. The table records a few hundred thousand clones, roughly 87% of them present only once. With V trimmed by 2 bases and J by 3 bases, 6 bases remained unmatched. From germline, CDR1 is MDHEN and CDR2 SYDVKM. This CDR3 region has 15 residues. This clonotype was sampled from a man aged 35 to 55 with active or convalescent COVID-19. Source material: peripheral blood. The chain combines TRBV28 with TRBJ2-7; TRBD1 agrees at 8 bases. The CDR3 here is CASSLEGQEFYEQYF. The CDR3 bases are TGTGCCAGCAGTTTAGAGGGACAGGAGTTCTACGAGCAGTACTTC.